Listed below are T cell receptor beta chains from one sample, sequenced in a study of T cells in Graves' hyperthyroidism and ophthalmopathy. TCRdb used MiXCR to reprocess the multiplex PCR reads, holding one entry per CDR3 protein. The table has under 350,000 distinct CDR3 sequences, over 20% seen once; the top ten hold under 55%. Sample: blood. The source is a woman aged 45-65 years with Graves' hyperthyroidism. CDR3s include the opening cysteine and the closing phenylalanine or tryptophan. The D gene is left open where the match is weak. A row's size may be missing; if present it is once, few, many or a size class.

v_call	clone_size	d_call	j_call	cdr3_aa	cdr3_nt
TRBV3-1	many	.	TRBJ1-6	CASSQGTQGWGSPLHF	TGTGCCAGCAGCCAGGGGACCCAGGGGTGGGGTTCACCCCTCCACTTT
TRBV28	many	.	TRBJ2-5	CASSLSLGRETQYF	TGTGCCAGCAGTTTATCATTGGGGCGGGAGACCCAGTACTTC
TRBV20-1	few	.	TRBJ1-5	CSASPRLGASNQPQHF	TGCAGTGCTAGCCCCCGTTTAGGGGCTAGCAATCAGCCCCAGCATTTT
TRBV28	many	TRBD2	TRBJ2-1	CASSSWTSGGNEQFF	TGTGCCAGCAGCTCCTGGACTAGCGGGGGGAATGAGCAGTTCTTC
TRBV20-1	few	TRBD1	TRBJ2-7	CSVLRGREQYF	TGCAGTGTCCTCAGGGGGCGTGAGCAGTACTTC
TRBV28	.	.	TRBJ1-2	CASRPVTGPANYGYTF	TGTGCCAGCAGACCTGTCACAGGGCCCGCTAACTATGGCTACACCTTC
TRBV5-4	few	.	TRBJ2-3	CASSSGGARTDTQYF	TGTGCCAGCAGCTCTGGAGGAGCCCGCACAGATACGCAGTATTTT
TRBV30	.	TRBD2	TRBJ2-2	CAWRSRGLAGSGELFF	TGTGCCTGGAGATCCCGTGGACTAGCGGGATCCGGGGAGCTGTTTTTT
TRBV27	once	.	TRBJ1-1	CASSFGGANTEAFF	TGTGCCAGCAGTTTCGGGGGTGCGAACACTGAAGCTTTCTTT
TRBV9	few	TRBD1	TRBJ2-1	CASSQGQGVHNEQFF	TGTGCCAGCAGCCAAGGACAGGGGGTTCACAATGAGCAGTTCTTC
TRBV10-3	many	.	TRBJ1-1	CAISPREGLDEAFF	TGTGCCATCAGCCCTCGGGAGGGCTTGGATGAAGCTTTCTTT
TRBV20-1	few	TRBD2	TRBJ2-3	CSARPLAGGPHTQYF	TGCAGTGCTAGACCTCTAGCGGGAGGGCCACATACGCAGTATTTT
TRBV6-1	.	.	TRBJ1-5	CASSAGRGLYQPQHF	TGTGCCAGCAGTGCGGGACGGGGGTTGTATCAGCCCCAGCATTTT
TRBV20-1	many	TRBD2	TRBJ2-3	CSVRTSGTQYF	TGCAGTGTTCGGACTAGCGGTACGCAGTATTTT
TRBV20-1	.	.	TRBJ2-7	CSARRPGATYEQYF	TGCAGTGCCAGAAGGCCGGGGGCAACCTACGAGCAGTACTTC
TRBV6-1	.	.	TRBJ1-4	CASRETGLANEKLFF	TGTGCCAGCAGAGAAACAGGGTTGGCTAATGAAAAACTGTTTTTT
TRBV20-1	.	.	TRBJ1-5	CSARGTTNQPQHF	TGCAGTGCTAGAGGGACAACGAATCAGCCCCAGCATTTT
TRBV6-1	many	.	TRBJ1-5	CASSVTPGDNQPQHF	TGTGCCAGCAGTGTCACTCCGGGGGACAATCAGCCCCAGCATTTT
TRBV5-1	many	.	TRBJ2-3	CASSNQPSPDTQYF	TGCGCCAGCAGCAACCAGCCTAGCCCAGATACGCAGTATTTT
TRBV7-8	.	.	TRBJ2-4	CASSLASQSGPIAKNIQYF	TGTGCCAGCAGCTTAGCGAGTCAGAGCGGGCCGATAGCCAAAAACATTCAGTACTTC
TRBV6-6	many	.	TRBJ2-7	CASSYSLGGASSYEQYF	TGTGCCAGCAGTTACTCTCTTGGGGGGGCGTCATCCTACGAGCAGTACTTC
TRBV18	many	TRBD2	TRBJ2-7	CASSPPSSGRSFYEQYF	TGTGCCAGCTCACCACCGTCTAGCGGGAGGTCCTTCTACGAGCAGTACTTC
TRBV7-3	many	TRBD2	TRBJ2-1	CASSLTDRGPGLAGDNNEQFF	TGTGCCAGCAGCTTAACGGACAGGGGGCCTGGACTAGCGGGAGATAACAATGAGCAGTTCTTC
TRBV24-1	many	.	TRBJ2-1	CATGTQGSITSYNEQFF	TGTGCCACCGGCACCCAGGGATCAATTACCTCCTACAATGAGCAGTTCTTC
TRBV28	.	TRBD1	TRBJ1-1	CASRRQGETEAFF	TGTGCCAGCAGGCGACAGGGGGAAACTGAAGCTTTCTTT
TRBV5-8	many	TRBD2	TRBJ2-3	CASSLAGLAGVLDTQYF	TGTGCCAGCAGCTTGGCCGGTCTAGCGGGAGTGCTAGATACGCAGTATTTT
TRBV2	many	.	TRBJ1-2	CASSPEGGVGYTF	TGTGCCAGCAGCCCTGAAGGGGGTGTCGGCTACACCTTC
TRBV7-9	many	TRBD1	TRBJ1-1	CASSYDRGSEAFF	TGTGCCAGCAGCTACGACAGGGGATCTGAAGCTTTCTTT
TRBV28	many	TRBD1	TRBJ1-1	CASLTGGFTEAFF	TGTGCCAGCTTAACAGGGGGCTTTACTGAAGCTTTCTTT
TRBV12-3/TRBV12-4	few	.	TRBJ2-1	CASSFSREVQFF	TGTGCCAGCAGTTTTTCGAGGGAAGTGCAGTTCTTC
TRBV30	.	TRBD1	TRBJ2-5	CAWSPRQGETRYF	TGTGCCTGGAGTCCCCGACAGGGGGAGACCCGGTACTTC